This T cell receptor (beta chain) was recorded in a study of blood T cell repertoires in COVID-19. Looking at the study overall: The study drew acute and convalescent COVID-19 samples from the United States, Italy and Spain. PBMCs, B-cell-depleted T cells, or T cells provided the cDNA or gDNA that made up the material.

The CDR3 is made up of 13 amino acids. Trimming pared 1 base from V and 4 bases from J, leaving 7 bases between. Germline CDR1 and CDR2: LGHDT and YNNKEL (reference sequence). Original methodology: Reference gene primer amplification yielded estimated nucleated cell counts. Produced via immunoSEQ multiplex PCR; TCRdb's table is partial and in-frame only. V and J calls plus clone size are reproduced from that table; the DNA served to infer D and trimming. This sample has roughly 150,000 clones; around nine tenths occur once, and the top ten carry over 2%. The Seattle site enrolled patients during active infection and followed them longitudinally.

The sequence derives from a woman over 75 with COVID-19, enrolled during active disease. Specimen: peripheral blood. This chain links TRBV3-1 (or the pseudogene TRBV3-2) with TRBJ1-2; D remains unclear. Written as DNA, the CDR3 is TGTGCCAGCAGCCAAGTTCCGGGCTATGGCTACACCTTC. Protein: CASSQVPGYGYTF.